This TCR beta chain stems from a study of T cells expressing NK-cell markers. Of note for this clonotype: The target antigen is unknown.

TCRdb reprocessed the 5' RACE reads and keeps a single row for each CDR3 protein, giving no DNA. The sample table sets out under 600,000 distinct CDR3 sequences. The CDR3 is 15 amino acids. Germline CDR1 reads LGHDT; CDR2 reads YNNKEL (reference sequence). Overall study findings and caveats: HCMV specificity of the expanded NKG2C+ T cell clones was not established.

The receptor's source is a woman between 45 and 65 years old in good health. The chain is built from TRBV3-1 and TRBJ2-7; TCRdb designates TRBD1, a call that cannot be tested without DNA. Sequencing was done on a sample of blood T cells: a sorted CD56 or NKG2C T cell subset, CD4+ or CD8+ T cells, or bulk PBMC T cells (not recorded which). The CDR3 region is CASSLARGWTYEQYF.